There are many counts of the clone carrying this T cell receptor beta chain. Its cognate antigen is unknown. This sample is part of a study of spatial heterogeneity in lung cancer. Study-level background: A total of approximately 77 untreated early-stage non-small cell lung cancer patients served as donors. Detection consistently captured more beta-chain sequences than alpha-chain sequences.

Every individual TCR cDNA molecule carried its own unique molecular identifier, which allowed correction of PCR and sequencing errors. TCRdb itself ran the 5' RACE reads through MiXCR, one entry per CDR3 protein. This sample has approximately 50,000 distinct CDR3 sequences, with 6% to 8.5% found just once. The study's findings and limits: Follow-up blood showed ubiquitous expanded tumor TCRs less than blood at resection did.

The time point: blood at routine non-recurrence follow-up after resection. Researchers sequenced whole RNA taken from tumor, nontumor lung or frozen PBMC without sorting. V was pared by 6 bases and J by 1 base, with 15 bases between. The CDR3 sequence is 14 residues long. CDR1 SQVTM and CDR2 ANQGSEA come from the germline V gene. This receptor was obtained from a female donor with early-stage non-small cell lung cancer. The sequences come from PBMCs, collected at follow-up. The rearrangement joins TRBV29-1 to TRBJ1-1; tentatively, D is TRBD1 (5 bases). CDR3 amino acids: CSVSRVPTNTEAFF. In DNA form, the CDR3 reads TGCAGCGTCAGCAGGGTACCTACGAACACTGAAGCTTTCTTT. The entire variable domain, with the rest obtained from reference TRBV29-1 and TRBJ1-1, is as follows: SAVISQKPSRDICQRGTSLTIQCQVDSQVTMMFWYRQQPGQSLTLIATANQGSEATYESGFVIDKFPISRPNLTFSTLTVSNMSPEDSSIYLCSVSRVPTNTEAFFGQGTRLTVV.